Shown below are 30 T cell receptor beta chains from a single sample sequenced in a study of cytomegalovirus exposure and HLA in healthy donors. The PCR ran on 60 Vbeta and 13 Jbeta primers. The assay was immunoSEQ multiplex PCR, and TCRdb's table has in-frame clones only and misses some. The sample holds some 120,000 clones, around 70% seen once. Sequencing was performed on PBMCs. Source of these receptors: a woman aged 40 to 50 in good health and CMV-seropositive.

The chain employs TRBV6-6 and TRBJ2-7; the match to TRBD2 covers 9 bases. J lost 2 bases, V lost 4 bases, and 6 bases had no gene match. This CDR3 is built from 15 residues. Germline V CDR1 and CDR2: MNHNY, SVGAGI (reference sequence). The CDR3: CASSSTSGPPYEQYF. The CDR3 nucleotides read TGTGCCAGCAGTTCCACTAGCGGGCCTCCCTACGAGCAGTACTTC.

CDR3 protein: CAWTGLAGRGGELFF. CDR3 in DNA: TGTGCCTGGACGGGACTAGCGGGGCGGGGCGGGGAGCTGTTTTTT. The rearrangement links TRBV30 to TRBJ2-2, with TRBD2 matching over 13 bases. The V gene's germline CDR1 is GTSNPN and CDR2 SVGIG (reference sequence). The CDR3 contains 15 residues. V shed 4 bases and J 7 bases; nucleotides not matched to a gene: 6.

This clone turned up a few times. V usage is TRBV4-3 and J usage is TRBJ1-1; D gene uncertain. This CDR3 comprises 15 residues. Germline CDR1 reads LGHNA; CDR2 reads YSLEER. V lost 0 bases, J lost 4 bases, and 12 bases lay in between. DNA of the CDR3: TGCGCCAGCAGCCAAGATACCGGCAGGCGCACTGAAGCTTTCTTT. This encodes CASSQDTGRRTEAFF.

The gene calls are TRBV19 and TRBJ2-3; D unclear. Trimming removed 0 bases from V and 2 bases from J, with 12 bases in between. Germline V gene sequence: CDR1 LNHDA, CDR2 SQIVND (reference sequence). The CDR3 totals 16 residues. The CDR3 DNA reads TGTGCCAGTAGTATAGAGAACAGCCTATCCACAGATACGCAGTATTTT. This codes for CASSIENSLSTDTQYF.

This chain connects TRBV5-1 to TRBJ1-6; D not certain. V was clipped by 0 bases and J by 7 bases, with 17 bases between them. This CDR3 has 17 residues. Germline-derived CDR1 and CDR2 are SGHRS and YFSETQ. The CDR3: CASSLGPAGTNNSPLHF. As DNA, the CDR3 is TGCGCCAGCAGCTTGGGACCCGCCGGAACTAACAATTCACCCCTCCACTTT. The full variable domain, in which reference TRBV5-1 and TRBJ1-6 provide the parts outside the CDR3, is KAGVTQTPRYLIKTRGQQVTLSCSPISGHRSVSWYQQTPGQGLQFLFEYFSETQRNKGNFPGRFSGRQFSNSRSEMNVSTLELGDSALYLCASSLGPAGTNNSPLHFGNGTRLTVT.

The rearrangement joins TRBV28 to TRBJ1-2, with TRBD1 matching over 7 bases. Germline loops: CDR1 MDHEN, CDR2 SYDVKM. The CDR3 is made up of 14 amino acids. The V and J ends lost 7 bases and 4 bases, in that order; junction bases with no gene match: 9. This CDR3 is CASTSTGRGYGYTF. CDR3 DNA: TGTGCCAGCACCTCGACAGGGAGAGGCTATGGCTACACCTTC.

V is TRBV28 and J is TRBJ2-7; D unclear. The CDR3 is 14 amino acids. Trimming stripped 1 base from V and 0 bases from J, with 7 bases between. Per the germline V gene, CDR1 is MDHEN and CDR2 is SYDVKM. The CDR3 loop is CASSLSQFSYEQYF. The CDR3 DNA is TGTGCCAGCAGTTTATCCCAGTTCTCCTACGAGCAGTACTTC.

The genes are TRBV7-2 and TRBJ2-7, with TRBD1 as a possible D gene (6 bases). Germline CDR1 and CDR2: SGHTA and FQGNSA. The V and J ends lost 0 bases and 6 bases respectively, with 15 bases between them. The CDR3 contains 15 residues. The CDR3 is CASSLAFVGAGEQYF. The CDR3 DNA sequence: TGTGCCAGCAGCTTAGCTTTTGTGGGGGCCGGCGAGCAGTACTTC.

The genes are TRBV28 and TRBJ1-1; D is perhaps TRBD1 (6 bases). CDR3 length equals 15 residues. V lost 8 bases to trimming and J lost 4 bases, with 20 bases between them. Germline CDR1 MDHEN, CDR2 SYDVKM. CDR3: CASGRATGMSTEAFF. The CDR3 bases are TGTGCCAGCGGTCGAGCTACAGGGATGAGCACTGAAGCTTTCTTT.

This clone was picked up a small number of times. The same CDR3 arises from other DNA sequences in this sample as well. The chain uses TRBV9 and TRBJ2-7, with D possibly TRBD1 on 5 matching bases. Trimming pared 2 bases from V and 2 bases from J, leaving 11 bases between. This CDR3 is 14 amino acids long. Germline CDR1 is SGDLS and CDR2 is YYNGEE. The CDR3 region is CASSVTDRPYEQYF. In DNA form, the CDR3 reads TGTGCCAGCAGCGTGACAGACCGTCCCTACGAGCAGTACTTC.

The rearrangement links TRBV28 to TRBJ1-2; D is unresolved. V lost 5 bases to trimming and J lost 4 bases, with 17 bases between them. CDR1 is MDHEN, CDR2 SYDVKM, per germline. The CDR3 has 15 residues. The CDR3: CASSPRTVPLYGYTF. The DNA of the CDR3 is TGTGCCAGCAGTCCCCGTACAGTACCCCTCTATGGCTACACCTTC.

The chain employs TRBV28 and TRBJ2-2; D is possibly TRBD1 (6 bases). V lost 4 bases and J lost 1, with 10 bases in between. This CDR3 has 15 amino acids. CDR1 is MDHEN, CDR2 SYDVKM, per germline. In nucleotides, the CDR3 is TGTGCCAGCAGTTCCGGGACACTGAACACCGGGGAGCTGTTTTTT. Amino acids: CASSSGTLNTGELFF.

The V gene is TRBV19, the J gene TRBJ2-1; possible D gene TRBD2, 6 bases. V lost 4 bases and J 5 bases, leaving 15 bases between the germline ends. This CDR3 spans 15 amino acids. Germline-derived CDR1 and CDR2 are LNHDA and SQIVND (reference sequence). The CDR3 region is CASSTFSGSDNEQFF. The DNA for the CDR3 is TGTGCCAGTAGTACCTTTAGCGGAAGCGACAATGAGCAGTTCTTC.

This clone was detected only a few times. V and J are TRBV6-1 and TRBJ2-3, with 9 bases aligning to TRBD1. Germline CDR1 is MNHNS and CDR2 is SASEGT. V was pared by 1 base and J by 4 bases, with 0 bases of the junction left unmatched. CDR3 length: 14 amino acids. The CDR3 sequence: CASSEGQGADTQYF. CDR3 nucleotide sequence: TGTGCCAGCAGTGAAGGACAGGGGGCAGATACGCAGTATTTT.

V and J are TRBV5-6 and TRBJ1-2; D is undetermined. CDR3 size: 14 residues. Germline values: CDR1 SGHDT, CDR2 YYEEEE. The V end lost 4 bases, the J end lost 8 bases, and 18 bases lay between the germline ends. CDR3: CASSLDWARDGYTF. The CDR3 region has the DNA TGTGCCAGCAGCCTTGATTGGGCCCGAGACGGCTACACCTTC.

The V and J genes are TRBV9 and TRBJ2-1; TRBD1 agrees at 8 bases. The CDR3 has 17 residues. The germline V gene encodes CDR1 SGDLS and CDR2 YYNGEE. The junction had 11 bases not matched to a gene; V was cut back by 4 bases and J by 2 bases. CDR3 sequence: CASSTRTGNNAYNEQFF. CDR3 nucleotide sequence: TGTGCCAGCAGCACCCGGACAGGGAACAATGCCTACAATGAGCAGTTCTTC.

This chain joins TRBV6-1 and TRBJ2-1; 7 nucleotides match TRBD1. This CDR3 has 14 amino acids. V lost 2 bases and J lost 6; bases outside the gene matches: 4. Germline CDR1 and CDR2: MNHNS and SASEGT. Here the CDR3 reads CASSEYGTANEQFF. The CDR3 DNA is TGTGCCAGCAGTGAATACGGGACAGCCAATGAGCAGTTCTTC.

This sequence joins TRBV5-6 and TRBJ1-4, with D tentatively TRBD1 (6 bases). The V end lost 6 bases, the J end lost 2 bases, and 14 bases lay between the germline ends. From germline, CDR1 is SGHDT and CDR2 YYEEEE. The CDR3 is 15 amino acids. CDR3 DNA sequence: TGTGCCAGCACGCTTGGCAGGGGTACTAATGAAAAACTGTTTTTT. This translates into CASTLGRGTNEKLFF.

The chain joins TRBV6-4 to TRBJ2-3; TRBD1 aligns across 8 bases. Looked up from germline, CDR1 is MRHNA and CDR2 is SNTAGT. The CDR3 consists of 14 residues. Trimming at V came to 6 bases and at J to 4 bases, leaving 6 bases not matched to a gene. This CDR3 reads CASSEDRAADTQYF. In DNA, the CDR3 is TGTGCCAGCAGCGAGGACAGGGCCGCAGATACGCAGTATTTT.

The chain combines TRBV7-9 with TRBJ1-1; D unclear. The V gene's germline CDR1 is SEHNR and CDR2 FQNEAQ (reference sequence). There are 13 residues in the CDR3. Trimming removed 0 bases at V and 5 bases at J, with 7 bases between. The CDR3 is CASSLALSTEAFF. The DNA for the CDR3 is TGTGCCAGCAGCTTAGCGCTGAGTACTGAAGCTTTCTTT.

The rearrangement joins TRBV11-2 to TRBJ1-2; D may be TRBD1 (6 bases). V was shortened by 3 bases and J by 5 bases, with 16 bases between the two germline ends. CDR3 size: 15 residues. The V gene's germline CDR1 is SGHAT and CDR2 FQNNGV. CDR3: CASSFHRVGLYGYTF. CDR3 DNA: TGTGCCAGCAGCTTCCACAGGGTTGGTCTATATGGCTACACCTTC.

A single count supports this clone. The chain has TRBV4-1 and TRBJ1-3; 7 bases agree with TRBD1. CDR1 MGHRA and CDR2 YSYEKL come from the germline V gene. The CDR3 loop spans 16 amino acids. Trimming removed 2 bases from V and 0 bases from J; junction bases left unmatched: 4. The DNA of the CDR3 is TGCGCCAGCAGCCAAACAGGGGCGAGCTCTGGAAACACCATATATTTT. Translated: CASSQTGASSGNTIYF.

J is TRBJ2-5 and V is TRBV19, with a weak D call TRBD2 (6 bases). CDR3 length: 15 amino acids. Between the trimmed V and J ends, which lost 3 bases and 7 bases, there was a span of 18 bases. The germline CDR1 and CDR2 sequences are LNHDA and SQIVND (reference sequence). The CDR3 nucleotides are TGTGCCAGTAGTATGGGGGACTCCTCCGGGGGGACCCAGTACTTC. Residues: CASSMGDSSGGTQYF.

The chain joins TRBV11-3 to TRBJ2-2; 7 positions agree with TRBD2. The ends lost 3 bases at V and 0 bases at J; junction bases unmatched: 10. From germline, CDR1 is SGHNT and CDR2 YENEEA. This CDR3 region has 18 residues. The CDR3 here is CASSFGIAGPSNTGELFF. The CDR3 DNA sequence: TGTGCCAGCAGCTTTGGAATAGCGGGCCCATCGAACACCGGGGAGCTGTTTTTT.

This clone was detected only a few times. V gene TRBV7-9 combines with J gene TRBJ2-2; 10 positions agree with TRBD1. The trim removed 4 bases at V and 3 bases at J, leaving 5 bases unmatched. Germline V gene data show CDR1 as SEHNR and CDR2 as FQNEAQ (reference sequence). CDR3 length: 16 residues. The chain's CDR3 is CASSWGQGFYTGELFF. Written as DNA, the CDR3 is TGTGCCAGCAGCTGGGGACAGGGGTTTTACACCGGGGAGCTGTTTTTT.

This chain joins TRBV2 and TRBJ2-7; TRBD1 matches 8 bases. Germline V gives CDR1 SNHLY, CDR2 FYNNEI. After removal of 1 base from V and 1 base from J, the junction contained 3 bases not matched to a gene. CDR3 size: 15 residues. The chain's CDR3 is CASSEVRGRSYEQYF. CDR3 bases: TGTGCCAGCAGTGAAGTCAGGGGGCGATCCTACGAGCAGTACTTC.

Worth noting for this clone: At one boundary the junction diverges from the germline segment, which might be a read error. The chain carries TRBV27 and TRBJ2-7, with 9 positions matching TRBD2. This CDR3 spans 19 amino acids. Germline V gene data show CDR1 as MNHEY and CDR2 as SMNVEV (reference sequence). CDR3 coding DNA: TGTGCCAGCAGTCCCCCCCAATTTCGTTTTAGCGGGAGAGAATACGGGCAGTACTTC. It codes for CASSPPQFRFSGREYGQYF.

The rearrangement joins TRBV7-2 to TRBJ1-2; D is possibly TRBD1 (6 bases). Germline CDR1 SGHTA, CDR2 FQGNSA. V was shortened by 5 bases and J by 4 bases, with 14 bases between the two germline ends. The CDR3 spans 14 residues. The CDR3 region is CASSLAGVAYGYTF. CDR3 DNA: TGTGCCAGCAGCCTGGCAGGGGTTGCCTATGGCTACACCTTC. The full variable domain, in which reference TRBV7-2 and TRBJ1-2 provide the parts outside the CDR3, is GAGVSQSPSNKVTEKGKDVELRCDPISGHTALYWYRQSLGQGLEFLIYFQGNSAPDKSGLPSDRFSAERTGGSVSTLTIQRTQQEDSAVYLCASSLAGVAYGYTFGSGTRLTVV.

The chain uses TRBV19 and TRBJ2-3, with 14 bases identical to TRBD2. This CDR3 contains 15 residues. CDR1 is LNHDA, CDR2 SQIVND, per germline (reference sequence). V trimming: 4 bases; J trimming: 10 bases; junction bases outside the gene matches: 7. The CDR3 DNA is TGTGCCAGTAGTAAGGGACTAGCGGGAGTGGAGGCGCAGTATTTT. It is translated as CASSKGLAGVEAQYF.

This sequence joins TRBV18 and TRBJ1-1; 10 nucleotides agree with TRBD1. Trimming at V came to 6 bases and at J to 5 bases, leaving 9 bases not matched to a gene. The germline V gene encodes CDR1 KGHSH and CDR2 LQKENI. The CDR3 has 15 amino acids. CDR3 nucleotides: TGTGCCAGCTCCCTAACGACAGGGGGCCGGACTGAAGCTTTCTTT. This translates into CASSLTTGGRTEAFF.